This paragraph covers one T cell receptor beta chain sequence. The sample contains more than one DNA sequence encoding this CDR3. A Seattle source enrolled patients during active infection and followed them longitudinally. This record belongs to a study of blood T cell repertoires in COVID-19. The overall study: PBMCs, B-cell-depleted T cells, or T cells were the source of the cDNA or gDNA that made up the material.

V was shortened by 2 bases and J by 2 bases, with 10 bases between the two germline ends. Germline CDR1 MNHNY, CDR2 SVGAGI (reference sequence). CDR3 size: 15 residues. Authors' data handling: The authors estimated nucleated cell counts from reference gene primer amplification. Libraries were prepared by immunoSEQ multiplex PCR; TCRdb keeps only in-frame clonotypes and omits some of them. Clone size and V and J calls were adopted from that table, with D and trimming inferred from the DNA. The table records 350,000 to 450,000 clones, more than 70% of them present only once. The source of this sequence is a woman aged 55-69 years with COVID-19, enrolled during active disease. V is TRBV6-6 and J is TRBJ1-5; D remains ambiguous. Sequencing was carried out using peripheral blood. CDR3 nucleotides: TGTGCCAGCAGTTACAGCCGAGGCGGCAATCAGCCCCAGCATTTT. Its translation is CASSYSRGGNQPQHF.